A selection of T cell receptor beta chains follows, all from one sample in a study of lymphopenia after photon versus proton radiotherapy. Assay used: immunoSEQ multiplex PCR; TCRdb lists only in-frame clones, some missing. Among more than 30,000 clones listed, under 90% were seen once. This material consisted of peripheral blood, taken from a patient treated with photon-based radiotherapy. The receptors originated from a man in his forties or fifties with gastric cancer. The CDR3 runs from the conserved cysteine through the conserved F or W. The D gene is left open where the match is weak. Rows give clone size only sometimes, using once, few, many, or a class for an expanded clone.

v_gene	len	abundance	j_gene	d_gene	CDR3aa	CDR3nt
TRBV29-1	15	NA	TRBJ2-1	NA	CSVGPLRDSYNEQFF	TGCAGCGTTGGTCCTCTTAGGGATTCCTACAATGAGCAGTTCTTC
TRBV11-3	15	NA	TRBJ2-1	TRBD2	CASSLGTSEYNEQFF	TGTGCCAGCAGCTTAGGGACTAGCGAGTACAATGAGCAGTTCTTC
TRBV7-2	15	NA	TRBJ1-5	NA	CASSLGGGGNQPQHF	TGTGCCAGCAGCTTAGGGGGGGGCGGCAATCAGCCCCAGCATTTT
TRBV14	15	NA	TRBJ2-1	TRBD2	CASSQLAGVRNEQFF	TGTGCCAGCAGCCAACTAGCGGGAGTTAGAAATGAGCAGTTCTTC
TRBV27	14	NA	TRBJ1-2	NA	CASSLYGGGFGYTF	TGTGCCAGCAGTTTATACGGGGGCGGATTCGGCTACACCTTC
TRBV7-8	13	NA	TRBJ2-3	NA	CASSHAREDTQYF	TGTGCCAGCAGCCACGCGCGTGAAGATACGCAGTATTTT
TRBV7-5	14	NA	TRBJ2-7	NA	CARSQDRELYEQYF	TGTGCCAGAAGCCAGGACAGAGAACTCTACGAGCAGTACTTC
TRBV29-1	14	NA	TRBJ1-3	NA	CSVEDSESGNTIYF	TGCAGCGTTGAAGATTCCGAGTCTGGAAACACCATATATTTT
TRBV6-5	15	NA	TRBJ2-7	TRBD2	CASSYGTSGSYEQYF	TGTGCCAGCAGTTACGGGACTAGCGGGAGTTACGAGCAGTACTTC
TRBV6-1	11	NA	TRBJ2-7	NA	CASSEPHEQYF	TGTGCCAGCAGTGAACCCCACGAGCAGTACTTC
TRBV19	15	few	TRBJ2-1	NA	CASSIGLGGGNEQFF	TGTGCCAGTAGTATCGGCTTAGGGGGTGGTAATGAGCAGTTCTTC
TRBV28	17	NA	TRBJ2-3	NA	CASSLRRSNVPADTQYF	TGTGCCAGCAGTTTAAGGAGGAGTAACGTTCCCGCAGATACGCAGTATTTT
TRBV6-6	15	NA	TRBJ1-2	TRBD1	CASSQGARLGDGYTF	TGTGCCAGCAGTCAGGGGGCAAGATTGGGTGATGGCTACACCTTC
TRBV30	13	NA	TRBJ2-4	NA	CAWKSLAKNIQYF	TGTGCCTGGAAGAGCCTAGCCAAAAACATTCAGTACTTC
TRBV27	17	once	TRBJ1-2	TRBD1	CASSLSPSGQLIYGYTF	TGTGCCAGCTCCCTCTCTCCCTCGGGACAGCTCATATATGGCTACACCTTC
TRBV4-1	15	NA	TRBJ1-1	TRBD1	CASSQGRQGNTEAFF	TGCGCCAGCAGCCAAGGCAGACAGGGGAACACTGAAGCTTTCTTT
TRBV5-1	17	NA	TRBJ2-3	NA	CASSLGRRQGKGDTQYF	TGCGCCAGCAGCTTGGGGAGGCGTCAGGGGAAGGGGGATACGCAGTATTTT
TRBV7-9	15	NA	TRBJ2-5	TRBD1	CASSIQGAIRETQYF	TGTGCCAGCAGCATACAGGGGGCAATAAGGGAGACCCAGTACTTC
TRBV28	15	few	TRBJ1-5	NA	CASSFRRYSNQPQHF	TGTGCCAGCAGTTTCCGGCGGTATAGCAATCAGCCCCAGCATTTT
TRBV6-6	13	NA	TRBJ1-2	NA	CAILRGATYGYTF	TGTGCCATTCTCCGGGGGGCGACCTATGGCTACACCTTC
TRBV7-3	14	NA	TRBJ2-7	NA	CASSLIGYQGEQYF	TGTGCCAGCAGCTTGATAGGGTACCAAGGGGAGCAGTACTTC
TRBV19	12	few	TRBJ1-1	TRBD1	CATWDRVTEAFF	TGTGCCACCTGGGACAGGGTGACTGAAGCTTTCTTT
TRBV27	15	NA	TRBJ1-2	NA	CASSPRPTGNYGYTF	TGTGCCAGCAGTCCCCGCCCTACAGGAAACTATGGCTACACCTTC
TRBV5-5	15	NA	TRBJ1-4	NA	CASSLVMRSNEKLFF	TGTGCCAGCAGCTTGGTGATGAGGTCTAATGAAAAACTGTTTTTT
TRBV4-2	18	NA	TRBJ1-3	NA	CASSQDTDLMVSGNTIYF	TGTGCCAGCAGCCAAGACACGGACCTAATGGTATCTGGAAACACCATATATTTT
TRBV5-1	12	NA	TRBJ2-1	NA	CASSLAPREQFF	TGCGCCAGCAGCTTGGCCCCACGGGAGCAGTTCTTC
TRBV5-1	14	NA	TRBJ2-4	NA	CASSLGGVQNIQYF	TGCGCCAGCAGCTTAGGTGGAGTCCAAAACATTCAGTACTTC
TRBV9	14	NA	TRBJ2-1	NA	CASSVASQGNEQFF	TGTGCCAGCAGCGTAGCCTCACAGGGAAATGAGCAGTTCTTC
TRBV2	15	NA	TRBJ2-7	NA	CASRDTRDRSYEQYF	TGTGCCAGCAGGGATACCAGGGACCGATCCTACGAGCAGTACTTC
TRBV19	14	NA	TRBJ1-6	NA	CASSIRGGNSPLHF	TGTGCCAGTAGTATAAGGGGTGGCAATTCACCCCTCCACTTT
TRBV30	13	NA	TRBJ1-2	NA	CAWTSRGTGGYTF	TGTGCCTGGACATCTAGAGGAACGGGGGGCTACACCTTC
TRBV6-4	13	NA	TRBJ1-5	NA	CASSPGDNQPQHF	TGTGCCAGCAGTCCAGGGGACAATCAGCCCCAGCATTTT
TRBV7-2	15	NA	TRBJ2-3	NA	CASSLRGRSTDTQYF	TGTGCCAGCAGCTTACGAGGGAGGAGCACAGATACGCAGTATTTT
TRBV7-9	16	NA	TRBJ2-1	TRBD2	CASSSSIAGVNNEQFF	TGTGCCAGCAGCTCCTCTATAGCGGGAGTTAACAATGAGCAGTTCTTC
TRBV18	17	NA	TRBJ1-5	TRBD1	CASSPPFAGGKGQPQHF	TGTGCCAGCTCACCACCGTTCGCAGGGGGCAAAGGTCAGCCCCAGCATTTT
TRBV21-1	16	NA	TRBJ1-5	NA	CASSKVLRGHNQPQHF	TGTGCCAGCAGCAAAGTGTTAAGGGGGCACAATCAGCCCCAGCATTTT
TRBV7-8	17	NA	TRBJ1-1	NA	CASSSRPLQGPGTEAFF	TGTGCCAGCAGCTCACGCCCCCTACAGGGCCCAGGCACTGAAGCTTTCTTT
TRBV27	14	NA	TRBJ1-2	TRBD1	CASSSDRANYGYTF	TGTGCCAGCAGCTCTGACAGGGCTAACTATGGCTACACCTTC
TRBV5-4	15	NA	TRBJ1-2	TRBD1	CASSPRGQGSYGYTF	TGTGCCAGCAGCCCCCGGGGACAGGGCTCATATGGCTACACCTTC
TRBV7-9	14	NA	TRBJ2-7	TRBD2	CASTPSGNPYEQYF	TGTGCCAGCACCCCTAGCGGGAACCCATACGAGCAGTACTTC
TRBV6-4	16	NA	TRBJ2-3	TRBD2	CASSDSTSGDTDTQYF	TGTGCCAGCAGTGACTCCACTAGCGGAGACACAGATACGCAGTATTTT